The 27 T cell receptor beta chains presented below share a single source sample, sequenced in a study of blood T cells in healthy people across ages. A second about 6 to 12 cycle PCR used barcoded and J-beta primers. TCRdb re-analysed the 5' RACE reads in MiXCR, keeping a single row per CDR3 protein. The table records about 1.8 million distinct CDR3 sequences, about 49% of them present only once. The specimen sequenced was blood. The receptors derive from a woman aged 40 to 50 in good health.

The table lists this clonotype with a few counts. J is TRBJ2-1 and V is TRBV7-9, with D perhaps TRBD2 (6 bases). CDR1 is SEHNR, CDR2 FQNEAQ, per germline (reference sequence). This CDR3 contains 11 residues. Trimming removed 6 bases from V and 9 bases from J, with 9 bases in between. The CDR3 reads CASRGGSEQFF. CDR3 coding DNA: TGTGCCAGCAGGGGGGGAAGTGAGCAGTTCTTC.

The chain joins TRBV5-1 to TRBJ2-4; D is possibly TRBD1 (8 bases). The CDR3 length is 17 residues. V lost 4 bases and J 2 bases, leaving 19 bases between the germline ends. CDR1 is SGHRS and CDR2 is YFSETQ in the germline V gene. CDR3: CASSTLGQGGPKNIQYF. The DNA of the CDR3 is TGCGCCAGCAGCACCCTAGGACAGGGAGGGCCCAAAAACATTCAGTACTTC.

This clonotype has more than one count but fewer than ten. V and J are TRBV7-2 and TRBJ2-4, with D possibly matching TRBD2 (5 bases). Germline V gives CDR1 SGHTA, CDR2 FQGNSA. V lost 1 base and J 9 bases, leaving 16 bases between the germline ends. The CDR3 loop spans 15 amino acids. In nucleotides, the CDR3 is TGTGCCAGCAGCTTAGAACCAAACGGGATCGTCATTCAGTACTTC. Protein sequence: CASSLEPNGIVIQYF. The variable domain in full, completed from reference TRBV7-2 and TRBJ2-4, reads GAGVSQSPSNKVTEKGKDVELRCDPISGHTALYWYRQSLGQGLEFLIYFQGNSAPDKSGLPSDRFSAERTGGSVSTLTIQRTQQEDSAVYLCASSLEPNGIVIQYFGAGTRLSVL.

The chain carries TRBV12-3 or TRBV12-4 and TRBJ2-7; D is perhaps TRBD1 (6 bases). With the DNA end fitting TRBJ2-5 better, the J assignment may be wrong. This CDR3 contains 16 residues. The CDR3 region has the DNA TGTGCCAGCAGTTTATCGGGACAAAATATGTGGATGACCCAGTACTTC. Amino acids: CASSLSGQNMWMTQYF.

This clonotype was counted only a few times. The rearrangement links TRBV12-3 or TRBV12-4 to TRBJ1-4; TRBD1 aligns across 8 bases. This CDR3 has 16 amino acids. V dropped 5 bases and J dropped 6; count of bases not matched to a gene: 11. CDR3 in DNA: TGTGCCAGCAGTCCTAGGGCGGGACAGGCTTATGAAAAACTGTTTTTT. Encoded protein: CASSPRAGQAYEKLFF.

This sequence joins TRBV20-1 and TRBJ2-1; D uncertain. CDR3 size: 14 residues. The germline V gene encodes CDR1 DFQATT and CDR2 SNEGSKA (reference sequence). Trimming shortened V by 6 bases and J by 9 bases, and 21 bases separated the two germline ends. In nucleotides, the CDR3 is TGCAGTGCAGAAGAATTTGTCCTTCCAAGTGAGCAGTTCTTC. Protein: CSAEEFVLPSEQFF.

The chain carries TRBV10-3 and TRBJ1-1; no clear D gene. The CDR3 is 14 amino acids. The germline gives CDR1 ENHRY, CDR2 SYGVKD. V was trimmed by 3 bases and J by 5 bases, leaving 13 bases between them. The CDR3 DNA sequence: TGTGCCATCAGTGAAAAGGGTGGTAGGACTGAAGCTTTCTTT. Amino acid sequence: CAISEKGGRTEAFF.

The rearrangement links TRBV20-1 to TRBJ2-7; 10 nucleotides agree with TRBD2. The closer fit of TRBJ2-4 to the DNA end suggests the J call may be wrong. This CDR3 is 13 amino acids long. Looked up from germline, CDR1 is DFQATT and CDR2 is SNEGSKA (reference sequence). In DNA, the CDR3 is TGCAGTGCTGCTAGCGGGGGTGTAGACATTCAGTACTTC. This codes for CSAASGGVDIQYF.

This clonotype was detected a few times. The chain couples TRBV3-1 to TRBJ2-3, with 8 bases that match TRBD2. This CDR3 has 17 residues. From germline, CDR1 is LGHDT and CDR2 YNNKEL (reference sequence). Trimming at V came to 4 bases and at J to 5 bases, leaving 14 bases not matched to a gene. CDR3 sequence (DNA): TGTGCCAGCAGCCTCCAGCGGGGGTCCCGGGGAGTAGATACGCAGTATTTT. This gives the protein CASSLQRGSRGVDTQYF.

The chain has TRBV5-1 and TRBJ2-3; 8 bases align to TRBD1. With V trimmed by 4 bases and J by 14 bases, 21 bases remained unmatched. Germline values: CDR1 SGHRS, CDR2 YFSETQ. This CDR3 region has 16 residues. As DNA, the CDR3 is TGCGCCAGCAGCCTAACCTTGACAGGGGCCAATCATTATCGGTATTTT. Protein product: CASSLTLTGANHYRYF.

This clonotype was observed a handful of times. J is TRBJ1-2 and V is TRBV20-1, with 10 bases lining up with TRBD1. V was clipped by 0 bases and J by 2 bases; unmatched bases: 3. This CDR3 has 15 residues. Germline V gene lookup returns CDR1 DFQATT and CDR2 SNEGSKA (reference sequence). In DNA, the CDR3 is TGCAGTGCTAGAGAATCGGGACAGGGGAACTATGGCTACACCTTC. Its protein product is CSARESGQGNYGYTF.

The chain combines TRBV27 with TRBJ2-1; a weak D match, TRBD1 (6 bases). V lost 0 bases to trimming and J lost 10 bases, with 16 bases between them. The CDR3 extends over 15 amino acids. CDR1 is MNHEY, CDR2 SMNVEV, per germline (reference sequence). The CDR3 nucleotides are TGTGCCAGCAGTTTATCGACAGGAACCCTAGGAGAGCAGTTCTTC. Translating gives CASSLSTGTLGEQFF.

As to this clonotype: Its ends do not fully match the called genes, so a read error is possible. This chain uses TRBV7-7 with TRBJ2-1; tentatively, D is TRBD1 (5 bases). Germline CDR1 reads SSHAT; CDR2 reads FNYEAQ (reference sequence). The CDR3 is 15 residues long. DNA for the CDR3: TGTGCTAGCAGCTTAGGGCCGACAGAAATCAATGAGCAGTTCTTC. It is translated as CASSLGPTEINEQFF.

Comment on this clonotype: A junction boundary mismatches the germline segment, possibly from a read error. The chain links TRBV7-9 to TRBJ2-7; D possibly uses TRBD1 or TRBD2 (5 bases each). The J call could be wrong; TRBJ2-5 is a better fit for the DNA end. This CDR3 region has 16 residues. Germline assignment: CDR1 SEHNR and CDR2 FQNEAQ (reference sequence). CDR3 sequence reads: CTSSSPLGTGTETQYF. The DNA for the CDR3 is TGTACCAGCAGCTCACCCCTCGGGACGGGTACGGAGACCCAGTACTTC.

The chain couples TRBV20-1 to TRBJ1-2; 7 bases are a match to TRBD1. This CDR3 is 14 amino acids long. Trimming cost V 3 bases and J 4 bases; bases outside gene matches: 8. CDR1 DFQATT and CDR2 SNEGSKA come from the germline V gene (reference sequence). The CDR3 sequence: CSARRQGGIYGYTF. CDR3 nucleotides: TGCAGTGCTAGGCGACAGGGCGGGATCTATGGCTACACCTTC.

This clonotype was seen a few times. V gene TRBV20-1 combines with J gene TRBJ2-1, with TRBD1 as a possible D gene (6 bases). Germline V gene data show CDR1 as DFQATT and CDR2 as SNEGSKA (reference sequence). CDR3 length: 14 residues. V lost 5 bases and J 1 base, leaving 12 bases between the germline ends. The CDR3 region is CSASYRASYNEQFF. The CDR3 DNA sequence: TGCAGTGCTTCCTACAGGGCTTCCTACAATGAGCAGTTCTTC.

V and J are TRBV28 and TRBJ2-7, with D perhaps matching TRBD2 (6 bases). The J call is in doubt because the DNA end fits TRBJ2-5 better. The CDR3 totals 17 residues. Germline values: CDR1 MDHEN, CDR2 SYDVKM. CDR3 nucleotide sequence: TGTGCCAGCAGACCCCTAGCAGCATATCGGGGGAGAGAGACCCAGTACTTC. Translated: CASRPLAAYRGRETQYF.

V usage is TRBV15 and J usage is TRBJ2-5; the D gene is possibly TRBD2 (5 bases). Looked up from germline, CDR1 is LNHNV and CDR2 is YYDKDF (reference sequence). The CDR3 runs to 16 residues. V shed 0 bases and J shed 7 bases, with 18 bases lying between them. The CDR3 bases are TGTGCCACCAGCAGAGATCTTGGGAGACTCACTGGGACCCAGTACTTC. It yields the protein CATSRDLGRLTGTQYF. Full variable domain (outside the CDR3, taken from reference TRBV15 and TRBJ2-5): DAMVIQNPRYQVTQFGKPVTLSCSQTLNHNVMYWYQQKSSQAPKLLFHYYDKDFNNEADTPDNFQSRRPNTSFCFLDIRSPGLGDTAMYLCATSRDLGRLTGTQYFGPGTRLLVL.

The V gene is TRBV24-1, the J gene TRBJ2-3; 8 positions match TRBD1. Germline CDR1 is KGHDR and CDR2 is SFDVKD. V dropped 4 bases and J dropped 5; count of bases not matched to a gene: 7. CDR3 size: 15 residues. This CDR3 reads CATSDLDRGGDTQYF. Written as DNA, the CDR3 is TGTGCCACCAGTGACCTCGACAGGGGCGGAGATACGCAGTATTTT.

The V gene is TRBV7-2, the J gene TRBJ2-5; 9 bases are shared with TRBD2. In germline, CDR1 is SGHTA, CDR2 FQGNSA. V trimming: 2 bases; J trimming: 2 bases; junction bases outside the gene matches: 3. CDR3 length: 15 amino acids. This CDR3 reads CASSLWRGGQETQYF. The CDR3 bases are TGTGCCAGCAGCTTATGGCGGGGGGGGCAAGAGACCCAGTACTTC.

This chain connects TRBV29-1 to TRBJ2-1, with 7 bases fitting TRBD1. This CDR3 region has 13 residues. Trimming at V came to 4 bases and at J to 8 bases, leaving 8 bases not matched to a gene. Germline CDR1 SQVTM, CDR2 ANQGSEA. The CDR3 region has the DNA TGCAGCGTTGTAAGGGGGCTGGGGGATGAGCAGTTCTTC. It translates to CSVVRGLGDEQFF.

The CDR3 coding sequence is TGTGCCAGCAGTTACTCAACCGGTCGACTAGCAGAGACCCAGTACTTC. It yields the protein CASSYSTGRLAETQYF. J is TRBJ2-5 and V is TRBV6-2 or TRBV6-3; 7 bases are a match to TRBD2. Germline CDR1 is MNHEY and CDR2 is SVGEGT. CDR3 length: 16 residues. The V and J ends lost 0 bases and 4 bases, in that order; junction bases with no gene match: 8.

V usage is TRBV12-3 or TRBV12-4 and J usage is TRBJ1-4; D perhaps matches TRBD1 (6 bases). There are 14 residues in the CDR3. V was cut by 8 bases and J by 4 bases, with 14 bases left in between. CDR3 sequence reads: CASSWGGLNEKLFF. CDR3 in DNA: TGTGCCAGCTCTTGGGGGGGCCTTAATGAAAAACTGTTTTTT.

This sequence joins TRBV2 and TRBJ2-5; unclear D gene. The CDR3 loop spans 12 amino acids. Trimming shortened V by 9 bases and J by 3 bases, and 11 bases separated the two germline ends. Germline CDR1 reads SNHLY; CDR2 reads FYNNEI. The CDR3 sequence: CASRYWEETQYF. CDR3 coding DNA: TGTGCCAGTCGTTACTGGGAAGAGACCCAGTACTTC.

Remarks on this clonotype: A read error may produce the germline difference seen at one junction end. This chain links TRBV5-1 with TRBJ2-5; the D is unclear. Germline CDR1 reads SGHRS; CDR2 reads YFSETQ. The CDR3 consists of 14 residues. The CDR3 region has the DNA TGTGCCAGCAGCTTAGGCACCCTAAAAGAGACCCAGTACTTC. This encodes CASSLGTLKETQYF.

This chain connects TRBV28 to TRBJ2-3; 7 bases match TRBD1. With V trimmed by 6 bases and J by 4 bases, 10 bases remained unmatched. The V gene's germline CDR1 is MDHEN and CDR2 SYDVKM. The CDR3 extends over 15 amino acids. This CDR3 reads CASSFGARGPDTQYF. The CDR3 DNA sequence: TGTGCCAGCAGCTTTGGAGCAAGGGGGCCAGATACGCAGTATTTT.

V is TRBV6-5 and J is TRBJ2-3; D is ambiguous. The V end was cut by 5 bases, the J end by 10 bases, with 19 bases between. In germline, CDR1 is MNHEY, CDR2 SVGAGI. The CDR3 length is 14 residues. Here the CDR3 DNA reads TGTGCCAGCAGTACCACACTCAGCGTTTCGGCGCAGTATTTT. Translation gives CASSTTLSVSAQYF.